This TCR beta chain is from a study of vaccination and CD4 T cells after COVID-19. Study as a whole: The stimulating agents, overlapping spike peptides, came from SARS-CoV-2, HCoV-NL63, HCoV-OC43 and HCoV-229E.

V dropped 1 base and J dropped 7 bases, with 17 bases sitting between them. Germline loops: CDR1 LGHNA, CDR2 YSLEER. The CDR3 covers 16 residues. Treatment of the sample: approximately nine-day PBMC culture with coronavirus spike peptide pools or control peptides (ViraFEST assay). A half-volume replacement of the medium with fresh IL-2 medium was performed on days 3 and 7. Sequencing of DNA taken from cultured CD4+ T cells relied on the Oncomine TCR Beta short-read assay. TCRdb processed the PCR reads anew with MiXCR; each CDR3 protein has one entry. The table has over 15,000 distinct CDR3 sequences, under 75% seen once. Broader study findings: The median number of SARS-CoV-2-reactive clonotypes increased from roughly 21 to 40, a change that did not reach significance.

Turning to this clonotype: Its target is not known.

The sequence was collected from a human donor who had recovered from COVID-19. The chain is built from TRBV4-3 and TRBJ1-3; TRBD1 might be the D (6 bases). The sequenced material came from CD4+ T cells from blood, cultured in vitro. The CDR3 here is CASSQGLGGASNTIYF. The CDR3 DNA sequence: TGCGCCAGCAGCCAAGGACTAGGGGGAGCCTCGAACACCATATATTTT.